This T cell receptor (beta chain) was recovered during a study of prognosis after radiotherapy for stage I lung cancer. Background on the study: Medical inoperability was considered to apply to all enrolled non-small cell lung cancer patients.

In this sample, this clonotype turned up many times. Its cognate antigen is unknown. The study amplified the TCR beta CDR3 region from genomic DNA. This amplification was carried out by two rounds of multiplex PCR. The first PCR round targeted every TRBV and TRBJ gene with specific primers. Primers of the universal type were employed in the second round of PCR. TCRdb analysed the multiplex PCR reads with MiXCR anew, one entry per CDR3 protein. The sample records about 19,000 distinct CDR3 sequences, roughly 26% being singletons. The study's findings and limits: After stereotactic body radiation therapy, median unique TCR clones were 6,000 to 7,500, down from approximately 10,000.

Germline V lookup: CDR1 DFQATT, CDR2 SNEGSKA (reference sequence). The CDR3 runs 14 residues. V was clipped by 6 bases and J by 4 bases; unmatched bases: 9. The sample in question was PBMCs, obtained before or after stereotactic body radiation therapy (not recorded which). This chain uses TRBV20-1 with TRBJ2-7; TRBD1 agrees at 10 bases. This TCR was sampled from a donor at least 50 years old with non-small cell lung cancer. CDR3 nucleotide sequence: TGCAGTGCACAAGGAGACAGGGGGCGATACGAGCAGTACTTC. Its translation: CSAQGDRGRYEQYF.